This TCR beta chain is drawn from a study of blood T cells in healthy people across ages. Overall study findings and caveats: Whereas aged donors had fewer naive CD4+ cells, long-lived donors had more of them and higher diversity. Per million T cells, the diversity of TCR beta decreased roughly linearly as age advanced.

Healthy Caucasians from Russia aged roughly 6 to 95 served as donors. Staff drew 8 to 10 milliliters of peripheral blood from each donor. With respect to this clonotype: Its antigen is not known.

A sample-barcoded 5' primer and a J-beta primer mix were used in a second PCR of roughly 6 to 12 cycles. TCRdb re-derived calls from the 5' RACE reads in MiXCR, one entry per CDR3 protein. Among just over 800,000 distinct CDR3 sequences listed, 60% to 80% were seen once. With V trimmed by 0 bases and J by 3 bases, 8 bases remained unmatched. Germline V CDR1 and CDR2: SGHRS, YFSETQ. The CDR3 length is 17 residues. This TCR came from a young man in good health. The sequenced material came from blood. J is TRBJ1-4 and V is TRBV5-1, with TRBD1 matching over 7 bases. CDR3 region: CASSLGQGPRANEKLFF. The CDR3 DNA follows: TGCGCCAGCAGCTTGGGACAGGGCCCACGGGCTAATGAAAAACTGTTTTTT.